What follows describes a single T cell receptor beta chain. MiXCR, run by TCRdb on the 5' RACE reads, gives a single entry per CDR3 protein. This repertoire shows 70,000 or so distinct CDR3 sequences, roughly an eighth found once; its top ten account for 1.5% to 2%. Germline V CDR1 and CDR2: SGHRS, YFSETQ. There are 12 residues in the CDR3. Trimming shortened V by 4 bases and J by 6 bases, and 10 bases separated the two germline ends. The data originate from a study of early T cells in non-severe SARS-CoV-2 infection. This TCR was sampled from an adult who was a healthcare worker with PCR-confirmed SARS-CoV-2 infection or an uninfected control (not recorded which). Sequenced: whole blood. This rearrangement joins TRBV5-1 to TRBJ1-1; no definite D call. The CDR3 bases are TGCGCCAGCAGCCAAGGGTGGGCTGAAGCTTTCTTT. Amino acid sequence: CASSQGWAEAFF.